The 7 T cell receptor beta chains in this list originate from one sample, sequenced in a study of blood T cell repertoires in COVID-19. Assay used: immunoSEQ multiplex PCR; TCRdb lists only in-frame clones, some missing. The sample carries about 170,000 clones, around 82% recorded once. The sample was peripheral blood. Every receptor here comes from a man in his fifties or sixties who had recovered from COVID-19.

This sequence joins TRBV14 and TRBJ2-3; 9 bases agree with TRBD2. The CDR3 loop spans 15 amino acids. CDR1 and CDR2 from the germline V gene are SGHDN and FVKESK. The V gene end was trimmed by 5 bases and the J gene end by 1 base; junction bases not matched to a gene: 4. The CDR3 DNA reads TGTGCCAGCAGCATCTTAGCGGGGGGCACAGATACGCAGTATTTT. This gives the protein CASSILAGGTDTQYF. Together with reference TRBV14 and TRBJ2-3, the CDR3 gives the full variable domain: EAGVTQFPSHSVIEKGQTVTLRCDPISGHDNLYWYRRVMGKEIKFLLHFVKESKQDESGMPNNRFLAERTGGTYSTLKVQPAELEDSGVYFCASSILAGGTDTQYFGPGTRLTVL.

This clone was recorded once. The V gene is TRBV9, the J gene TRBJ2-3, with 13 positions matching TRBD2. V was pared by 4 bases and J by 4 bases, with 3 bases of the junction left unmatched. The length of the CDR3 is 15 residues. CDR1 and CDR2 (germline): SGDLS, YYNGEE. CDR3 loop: CASSLGLAGPDTQYF. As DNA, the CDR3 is TGTGCCAGCAGCCTGGGACTAGCGGGGCCAGATACGCAGTATTTT.

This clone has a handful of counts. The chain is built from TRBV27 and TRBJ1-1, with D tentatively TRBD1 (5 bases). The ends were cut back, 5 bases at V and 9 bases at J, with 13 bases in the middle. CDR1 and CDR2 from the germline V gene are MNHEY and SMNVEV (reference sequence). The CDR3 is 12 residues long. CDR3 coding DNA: TGTGCCAGCAGTGACTTCCAGGGCAAAGCTTTCTTT. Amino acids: CASSDFQGKAFF.

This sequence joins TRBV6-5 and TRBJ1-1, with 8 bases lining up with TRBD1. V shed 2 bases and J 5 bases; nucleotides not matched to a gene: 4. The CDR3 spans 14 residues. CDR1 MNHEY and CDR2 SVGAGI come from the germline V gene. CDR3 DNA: TGTGCCAGCAGTTACCAGGGGGCAGGGACTGAAGCTTTCTTT. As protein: CASSYQGAGTEAFF.

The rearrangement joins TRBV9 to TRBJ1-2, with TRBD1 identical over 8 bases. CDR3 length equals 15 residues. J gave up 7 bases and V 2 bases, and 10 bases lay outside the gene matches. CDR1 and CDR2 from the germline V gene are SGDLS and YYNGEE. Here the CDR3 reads CASSVGQGQAVGYTF. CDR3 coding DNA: TGTGCCAGCAGCGTCGGACAGGGCCAGGCGGTTGGCTACACCTTC.

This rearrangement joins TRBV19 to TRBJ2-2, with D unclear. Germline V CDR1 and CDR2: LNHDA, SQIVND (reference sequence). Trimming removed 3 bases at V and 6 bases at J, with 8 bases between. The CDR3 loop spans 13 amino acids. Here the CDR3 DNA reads TGTGCCAGTAGTATTTCCCCCGCCGGGGAGCTGTTTTTT. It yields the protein CASSISPAGELFF.

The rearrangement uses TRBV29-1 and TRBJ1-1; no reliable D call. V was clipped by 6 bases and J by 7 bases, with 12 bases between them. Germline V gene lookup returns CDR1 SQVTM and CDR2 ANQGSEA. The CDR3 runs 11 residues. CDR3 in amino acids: CSVAKGSEAFF. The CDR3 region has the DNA TGCAGCGTGGCAAAAGGGAGTGAAGCTTTCTTT. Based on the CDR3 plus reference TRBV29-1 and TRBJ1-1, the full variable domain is SAVISQKPSRDICQRGTSLTIQCQVDSQVTMMFWYRQQPGQSLTLIATANQGSEATYESGFVIDKFPISRPNLTFSTLTVSNMSPEDSSIYLCSVAKGSEAFFGQGTRLTVV.